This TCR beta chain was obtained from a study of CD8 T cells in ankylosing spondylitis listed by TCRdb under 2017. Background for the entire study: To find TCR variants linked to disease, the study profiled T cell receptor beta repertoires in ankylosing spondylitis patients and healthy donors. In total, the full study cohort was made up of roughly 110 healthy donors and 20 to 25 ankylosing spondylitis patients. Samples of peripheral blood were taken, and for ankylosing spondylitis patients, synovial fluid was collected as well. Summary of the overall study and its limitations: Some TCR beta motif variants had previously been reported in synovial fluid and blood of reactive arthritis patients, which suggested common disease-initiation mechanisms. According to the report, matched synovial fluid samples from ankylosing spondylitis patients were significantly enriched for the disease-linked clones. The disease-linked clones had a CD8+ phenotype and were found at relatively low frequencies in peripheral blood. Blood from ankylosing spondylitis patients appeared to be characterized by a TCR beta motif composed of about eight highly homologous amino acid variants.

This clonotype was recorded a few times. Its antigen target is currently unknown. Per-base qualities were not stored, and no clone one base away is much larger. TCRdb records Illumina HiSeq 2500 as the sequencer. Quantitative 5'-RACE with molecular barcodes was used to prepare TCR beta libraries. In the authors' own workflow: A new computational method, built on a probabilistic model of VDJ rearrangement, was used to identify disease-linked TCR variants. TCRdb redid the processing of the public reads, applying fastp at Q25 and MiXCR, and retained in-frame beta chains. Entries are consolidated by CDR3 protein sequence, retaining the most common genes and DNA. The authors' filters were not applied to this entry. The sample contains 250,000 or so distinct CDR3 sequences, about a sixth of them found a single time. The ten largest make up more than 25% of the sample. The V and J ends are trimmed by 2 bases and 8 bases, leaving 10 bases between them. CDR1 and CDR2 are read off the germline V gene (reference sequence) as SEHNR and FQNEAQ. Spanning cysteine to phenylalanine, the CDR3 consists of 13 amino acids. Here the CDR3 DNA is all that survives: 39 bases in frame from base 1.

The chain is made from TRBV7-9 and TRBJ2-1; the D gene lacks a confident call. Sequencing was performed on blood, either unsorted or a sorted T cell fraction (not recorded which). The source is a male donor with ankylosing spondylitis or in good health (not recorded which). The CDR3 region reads CASSLTSVDEQFF. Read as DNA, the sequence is TGTGCCAGCAGCTTAACCTCCGTCGATGAGCAGTTCTTC.